This T cell receptor beta chain originates from a study of regulatory T cells in long-lasting Graves disease. The CDR3 has 15 amino acids. Germline CDR1 reads LNHNV; CDR2 reads YYDKDF (reference sequence). V lost 1 base to trimming and J lost 1 base, with 10 bases between them. Described time point: newly diagnosed GD, antithyroid drugs for less than 3 months. PBMCs provided the RNA from which the TCR library was made. Sequencing libraries for TCR beta were prepared with iRepertoire HTBI primers and Arm-PCR of CDR3 regions. TCRdb re-called the multiplex PCR reads through MiXCR, storing one row per CDR3 protein. The sample shows just over 600,000 distinct CDR3 sequences, 15% to 20% of them seen only once. This clonotype was recorded many times. This sample also appeared in a second study, on T cells in Graves' hyperthyroidism and ophthalmopathy.

This TCR was sampled from a woman aged 25 to 45 with Graves disease. The chain carries TRBV15 and TRBJ1-1, with D perhaps TRBD1 (5 bases). The material was peripheral blood mononuclear cells (PBMCs), obtained at new diagnosis, from a patient treated with antithyroid drugs. The CDR3 reads CATSRGRDPNTEAFF. The CDR3 nucleotides read TGTGCCACCAGCAGAGGACGGGACCCGAACACTGAAGCTTTCTTT.